A selection of T cell receptor beta chains follows, all from one sample in a study of T cell responses to AZD1222 COVID-19 vaccine. The method was immunoSEQ multiplex PCR; TCRdb's version includes in-frame clones alone and lacks a portion of them. The sample shows some 180,000 clones, roughly 93% of them seen only once. The sequencing here drew on peripheral blood, taken 28 days after the second dose of the MenACWY control vaccine. The receptors were gathered from an adult who received the MenACWY meningococcal vaccine as a control. The CDR3 runs from the conserved cysteine through the conserved F or W. D genes are given only for firm matches. Part of the rows lack a size; the others show once, few, many or a class for expanded clones.

d_gene	v_gene	abundance	j_gene	CDR3aa	CDR3nt
-	TRBV5-6	-	TRBJ1-1	CASRGLGGEAFF	TGTGCCAGCAGGGGTCTAGGGGGAGAAGCTTTCTTT
-	TRBV6-4	-	TRBJ1-5	CASPENQPQHF	TGTGCCAGCCCCGAGAATCAGCCCCAGCATTTT
-	TRBV4-2	-	TRBJ1-1	CASSQDEFMNTEAFF	TGTGCCAGCAGCCAAGATGAGTTCATGAACACTGAAGCTTTCTTT
-	TRBV27	-	TRBJ2-6	CASSNLGSGANVLTF	TGTGCCAGCAGCAATTTGGGGTCTGGGGCCAACGTCCTGACTTTC
-	TRBV30	-	TRBJ1-2	CAWRVWNRAAYGYTF	TGTGCCTGGAGGGTTTGGAACAGGGCCGCCTATGGCTACACCTTC
-	TRBV28	once	TRBJ2-7	CASSRYEQYF	TGTGCCAGCAGTCGCTACGAGCAGTACTTC
-	TRBV6-2/TRBV6-3	-	TRBJ2-2	CASSRTLTGELFF	TGTGCCAGCAGTAGGACACTCACCGGGGAGCTGTTTTTT
TRBD1	TRBV7-9	-	TRBJ1-5	CASSRQGAQPQHF	TGTGCCAGCAGCAGACAGGGGGCTCAGCCCCAGCATTTT
-	TRBV6-4	-	TRBJ1-1	CASSIRGNTEAFF	TGTGCCAGCAGTATCAGGGGGAACACTGAAGCTTTCTTT
-	TRBV28	-	TRBJ1-1	CASTTGGYPEAFF	TGTGCCAGCACTACTGGAGGGTATCCTGAAGCTTTCTTT
-	TRBV5-8	-	TRBJ1-1	CASSFVPNTEAFF	TGTGCCAGCAGCTTCGTTCCGAACACTGAAGCTTTCTTT
-	TRBV6-5	-	TRBJ1-6	CASSYARVKSSPLHF	TGTGCCAGCAGTTACGCTCGGGTAAAGAGTTCACCCCTCCACTTT
-	TRBV5-5	once	TRBJ1-1	CASSLGPNTEAFF	TGTGCCAGCAGCTTAGGACCGAACACTGAAGCTTTCTTT
-	TRBV7-9	-	TRBJ1-2	CASSLGSYGYTF	TGTGCCAGCAGCTTAGGTAGCTATGGCTACACCTTC
TRBD1	TRBV5-1	-	TRBJ1-4	CASSFGTGGHEKLFF	TGCGCCAGCAGCTTCGGGACAGGGGGGCATGAAAAACTGTTTTTT
-	TRBV3-1/TRBV3-2	once	TRBJ1-2	CASSQVTRDGYTF	TGTGCCAGCAGCCAAGTCACAAGGGATGGCTACACCTTC
-	TRBV10-2	-	TRBJ1-1	CASSLMNTEAFF	TGCGCCAGCAGTCTTATGAACACTGAAGCTTTCTTT
-	TRBV6-5	-	TRBJ2-3	CATRARTDTQYF	TGTGCCACTCGCGCTAGGACAGATACGCAGTATTTT
-	TRBV28	-	TRBJ1-5	CASSTTGNAQPQHF	TGTGCCAGCAGCACGACAGGAAACGCCCAGCCCCAGCATTTT
-	TRBV5-6	-	TRBJ1-3	CASSLFQGTSGNTIYF	TGTGCCAGCAGCTTGTTTCAGGGCACATCTGGAAACACCATATATTTT
-	TRBV5-1	-	TRBJ2-1	CASSLGGSSYNEQFF	TGCGCCAGCAGCTTGGGCGGCAGCTCCTACAATGAGCAGTTCTTC
-	TRBV12-3/TRBV12-4	once	TRBJ1-1	CASKSLGSTEAFF	TGTGCCAGTAAATCGCTCGGGAGCACTGAAGCTTTCTTT
-	TRBV28	-	TRBJ2-2	CASSSWGLKEAGELFF	TGTGCCAGCAGTTCGTGGGGATTAAAGGAGGCCGGGGAGCTGTTTTTT
-	TRBV7-6	-	TRBJ2-1	CASSLIQSSYNEQFF	TGTGCCAGCAGCTTAATTCAGAGCTCCTACAATGAGCAGTTCTTC
TRBD1	TRBV6-5	few	TRBJ1-2	CASRLDRGSYGYTF	TGTGCCAGCAGGTTGGACAGGGGATCCTATGGCTACACCTTC
-	TRBV5-1	few	TRBJ1-1	CASSARWNTEAFF	TGCGCCAGCAGCGCACGGTGGAACACTGAAGCTTTCTTT
-	TRBV19	-	TRBJ1-1	CATTPGGAVGEAFF	TGTGCCACAACTCCGGGAGGGGCGGTAGGTGAAGCTTTCTTT
-	TRBV5-6	-	TRBJ1-1	CASSLWSSEAFF	TGTGCCAGCAGCCTGTGGTCCAGTGAAGCTTTCTTT
-	TRBV6-1	once	TRBJ1-6	CASSESGGNSPLHF	TGTGCCAGCAGTGAATCCGGGGGAAACTCACCCCTCCACTTT
TRBD2	TRBV4-1	-	TRBJ2-1	CASSRTLAGTYNEQFF	TGCGCCAGCAGCCGGACGCTAGCGGGGACATACAATGAGCAGTTCTTC
-	TRBV9	-	TRBJ1-6	CASSSTNSPLHF	TGTGCCAGCAGCTCCACAAATTCACCCCTCCACTTT
-	TRBV7-9	once	TRBJ1-4	CASSLGEGVHGEKLFF	TGTGCCAGCAGCTTAGGGGAAGGGGTACATGGGGAAAAACTGTTTTTT